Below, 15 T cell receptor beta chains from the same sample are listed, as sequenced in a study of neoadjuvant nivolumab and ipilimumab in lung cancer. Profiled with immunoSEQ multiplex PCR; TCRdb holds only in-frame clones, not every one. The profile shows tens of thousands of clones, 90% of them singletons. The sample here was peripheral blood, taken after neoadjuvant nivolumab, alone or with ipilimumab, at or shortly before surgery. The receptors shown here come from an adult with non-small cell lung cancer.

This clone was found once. The CDR3 protein is CASSQGGDSYSPLHF. The CDR3 DNA reads as TGTGCCAGCAGCCAAGGAGGGGACTCTTATTCACCCCTCCACTTT. The genes are TRBV4-2 and TRBJ1-6, with a possible D match to TRBD1 (5 bases). Trimming stripped 1 base from V and 8 bases from J, with 12 bases between. The CDR3 sequence is 15 residues long. Germline CDR1 reads LGHNA; CDR2 reads YNFKEQ.

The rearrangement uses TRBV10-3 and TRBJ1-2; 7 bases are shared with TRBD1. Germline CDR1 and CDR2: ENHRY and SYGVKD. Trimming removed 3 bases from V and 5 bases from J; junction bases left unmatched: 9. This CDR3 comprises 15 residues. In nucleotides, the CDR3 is TGTGCCATCAGTGATCTTCCGGGACAGTATTATGGCTACACCTTC. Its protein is CAISDLPGQYYGYTF.

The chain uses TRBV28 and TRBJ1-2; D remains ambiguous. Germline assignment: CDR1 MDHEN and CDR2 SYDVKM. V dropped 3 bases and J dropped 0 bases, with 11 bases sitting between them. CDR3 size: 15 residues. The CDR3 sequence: CASSFWGHTNYGYTF. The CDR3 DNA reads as TGTGCCAGCAGTTTTTGGGGTCACACTAACTATGGCTACACCTTC.

The CDR3 spells CSVDRTGGGNYGYTF. CDR3 nucleotide sequence: TGCAGCGTGGACCGGACAGGGGGCGGTAACTATGGCTACACCTTC. The chain links TRBV29-1 to TRBJ1-2, with 11 positions matching TRBD1. Germline V CDR1 and CDR2: SQVTM, ANQGSEA. Trimming cost V 6 bases and J 1 base; bases outside gene matches: 7. The CDR3 is 15 residues long.

For the CDR3, the DNA is TGTGCCAGCAGCCCCCAGGTAATCCAAGAGACCCAGTACTTC. Translated, it gives CASSPQVIQETQYF. V gene TRBV5-6 combines with J gene TRBJ2-5; unclear D gene. Trimming took 4 bases from V and 1 from J, leaving 11 bases between them. The germline V gene has CDR1 SGHDT and CDR2 YYEEEE. CDR3 length equals 14 residues.

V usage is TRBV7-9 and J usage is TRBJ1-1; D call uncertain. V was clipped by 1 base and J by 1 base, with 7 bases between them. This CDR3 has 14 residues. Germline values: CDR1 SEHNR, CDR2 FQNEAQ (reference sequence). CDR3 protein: CASSLGHKNTEAFF. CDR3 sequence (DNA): TGTGCCAGCAGCTTAGGGCACAAGAACACTGAAGCTTTCTTT. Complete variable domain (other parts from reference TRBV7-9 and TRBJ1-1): DTGVSQNPRHKITKRGQNVTFRCDPISEHNRLYWYRQTLGQGPEFLTYFQNEAQLEKSRLLSDRFSAERPKGSFSTLEIQRTEQGDSAMYLCASSLGHKNTEAFFGQGTRLTVV.

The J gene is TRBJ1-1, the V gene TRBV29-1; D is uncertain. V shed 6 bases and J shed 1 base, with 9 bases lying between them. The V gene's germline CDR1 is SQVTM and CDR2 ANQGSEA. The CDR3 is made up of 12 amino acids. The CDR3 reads CSVVRANTEAFF. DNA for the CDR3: TGCAGCGTGGTACGGGCGAACACTGAAGCTTTCTTT.

CDR3 residues: CASSLVGPSSGNTIYF. CDR3 coding DNA: TGTGCCAGCAGCTTGGTCGGACCGAGCTCTGGAAACACCATATATTTT. The gene calls are TRBV11-2 and TRBJ1-3; D uncertain. This CDR3 spans 16 amino acids. Between the trimmed V and J ends, which lost 3 bases and 0 bases, there was a span of 12 bases. The germline gives CDR1 SGHAT, CDR2 FQNNGV.

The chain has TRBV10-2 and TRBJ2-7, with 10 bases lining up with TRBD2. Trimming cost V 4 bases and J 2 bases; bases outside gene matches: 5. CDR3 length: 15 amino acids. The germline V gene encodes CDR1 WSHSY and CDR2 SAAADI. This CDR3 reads CASSASSGGPYEQYF. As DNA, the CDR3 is TGCGCCAGCAGTGCGAGTAGCGGGGGGCCCTACGAGCAGTACTTC.

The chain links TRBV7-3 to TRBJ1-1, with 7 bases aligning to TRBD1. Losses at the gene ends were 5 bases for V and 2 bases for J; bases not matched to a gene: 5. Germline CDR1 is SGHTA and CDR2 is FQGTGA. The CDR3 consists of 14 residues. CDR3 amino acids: CASSRNRGNTEAFF. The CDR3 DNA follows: TGTGCCAGCAGCCGAAACAGGGGTAACACTGAAGCTTTCTTT.

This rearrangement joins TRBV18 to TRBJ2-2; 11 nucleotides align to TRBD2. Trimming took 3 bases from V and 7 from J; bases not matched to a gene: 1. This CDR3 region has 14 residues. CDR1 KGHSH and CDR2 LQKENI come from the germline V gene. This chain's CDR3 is CASSPGLADGELFF. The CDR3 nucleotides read TGTGCCAGCTCACCGGGACTAGCGGACGGGGAGCTGTTTTTT.

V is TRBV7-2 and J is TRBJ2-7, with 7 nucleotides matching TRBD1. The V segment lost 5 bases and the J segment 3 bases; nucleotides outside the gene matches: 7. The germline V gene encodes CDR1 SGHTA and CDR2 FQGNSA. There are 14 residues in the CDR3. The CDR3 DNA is TGTGCCAGCAGCCCACAACAGGGGTACTACGAGCAGTACTTC. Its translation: CASSPQQGYYEQYF.

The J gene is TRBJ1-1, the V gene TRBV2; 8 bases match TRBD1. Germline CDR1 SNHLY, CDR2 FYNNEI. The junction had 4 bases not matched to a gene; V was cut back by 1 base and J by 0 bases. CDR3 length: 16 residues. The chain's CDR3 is CASSEGTGGMNTEAFF. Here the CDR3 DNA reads TGTGCCAGCAGTGAAGGCACAGGGGGTATGAACACTGAAGCTTTCTTT.

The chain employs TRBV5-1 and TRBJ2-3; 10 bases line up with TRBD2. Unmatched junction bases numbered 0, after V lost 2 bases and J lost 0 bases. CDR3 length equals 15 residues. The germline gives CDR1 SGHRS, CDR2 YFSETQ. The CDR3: CASSFSGGSTDTQYF. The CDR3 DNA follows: TGCGCCAGCAGCTTTAGCGGGGGGAGCACAGATACGCAGTATTTT.

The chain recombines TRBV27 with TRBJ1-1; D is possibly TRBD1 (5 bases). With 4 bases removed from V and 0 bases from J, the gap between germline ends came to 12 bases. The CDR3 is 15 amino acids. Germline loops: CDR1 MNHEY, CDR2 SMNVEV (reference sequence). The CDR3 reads CASSSRVLVNTEAFF. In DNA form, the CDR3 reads TGTGCCAGCAGTTCCAGGGTGTTAGTGAACACTGAAGCTTTCTTT.